A selection of T cell receptor beta chains follows, all from one sample in a study of T-cell reconstitution after alpha-beta-depleted transplantation in children. Each CDR3 protein is one row after TCRdb ran MiXCR on the PCR reads. The sample comprises 450,000 to 600,000 distinct CDR3 sequences, roughly 18% of which are singletons, and approximately 3% rests with the top ten. Material: PBMCs from the stem cell graft donor, obtained from the stem cell graft. The receptors derive from a human donor who donated a stem cell graft to a child with acute lymphoblastic leukemia. The CDR3 runs from the conserved cysteine through the conserved F or W. The D gene is left open where the match is weak. The size of a clone is reported for some rows only, either as once, few or many, or as a class for expanded clones.

CDR3 protein | CDR3 DNA | D gene | V gene | clone size | J gene
CASSSSGGPQETQYF | TGCGCCAGCAGCTCAAGCGGAGGCCCTCAAGAGACCCAGTACTTC | - | TRBV5-1 | few | TRBJ2-5
CASTNSLGQGGQPQHF | TGTGCCAGCACAAACTCCCTGGGCCAGGGGGGTCAGCCCCAGCATTTT | TRBD1 | TRBV27 | few | TRBJ1-5
CASSLNWGWEQYF | TGTGCCAGCAGTCTAAACTGGGGTTGGGAGCAGTACTTC | - | TRBV6-6 | few | TRBJ2-7
CASRGVSNEQFF | TGTGCCAGCAGAGGCGTGAGCAATGAGCAGTTCTTC | - | TRBV12-3/TRBV12-4 | - | TRBJ2-1
CASSEFLTAGEQFF | TGTGCCAGCAGTGAATTCCTTACTGCGGGGGAGCAGTTCTTC | - | TRBV25-1 | few | TRBJ2-1
CASSLWGPSYEQYF | TGTGCCAGCAGTTTATGGGGACCCTCCTACGAGCAGTACTTC | - | TRBV27 | many | TRBJ2-7
CASSLEQFNGYTF | TGCGCCAGCAGCTTGGAACAGTTTAATGGCTACACCTTC | - | TRBV5-1 | - | TRBJ1-2
CASSQLIALTYEQYF | TGCGCCAGCAGCCAGTTAATAGCGTTGACCTACGAGCAGTACTTC | - | TRBV4-1 | - | TRBJ2-7
CASSHEGGFSTDTQYF | TGTGCCAGCAGCCACGAGGGGGGATTCAGCACAGATACGCAGTATTTT | - | TRBV7-9 | few | TRBJ2-3
CASSLSSSISGKFLSSYNEQFF | TGTGCCAGCAGTTTATCGAGTAGTATTAGCGGCAAGTTTTTGAGCTCCTACAATGAGCAGTTCTTC | - | TRBV27 | few | TRBJ2-1
CASSPQSQETQYF | TGCGCCAGCAGCCCCCAGTCCCAAGAGACCCAGTACTTC | - | TRBV5-1 | few | TRBJ2-5
CASSQEGRYQETQYF | TGCGCCAGCAGCCAGGAGGGACGGTACCAAGAGACCCAGTACTTC | - | TRBV4-1 | few | TRBJ2-5
CATRINTGYNEQFF | TGTGCCACCAGGATTAATACAGGTTACAATGAGCAGTTCTTC | - | TRBV15 | - | TRBJ2-1
CATSWSGAGELFF | TGTGCCACCAGCTGGAGTGGGGCCGGGGAGCTGTTTTTT | - | TRBV15 | - | TRBJ2-2
CASSLARGRTFNTGELFF | TGTGCCAGCAGCTTGGCCAGGGGACGAACTTTTAACACCGGGGAGCTGTTTTTT | - | TRBV11-1 | - | TRBJ2-2
CASSPQGNEQYF | TGTGCCAGCTCACCACAAGGTAACGAGCAGTACTTC | - | TRBV18 | - | TRBJ2-7
CSVVGLVSDTQYF | TGCAGCGTTGTGGGACTAGTATCAGATACGCAGTATTTT | TRBD2 | TRBV29-1 | few | TRBJ2-3
CSASGGGIAAYGYTF | TGCAGTGCTAGTGGGGGAGGGATAGCCGCATATGGCTACACCTTC | - | TRBV20-1 | few | TRBJ1-2
CASSLVGLVPNEQFF | TGTGCCAGCAGCTTAGTGGGACTAGTCCCGAATGAGCAGTTCTTC | TRBD2 | TRBV7-2 | few | TRBJ2-1
CASSYSWLAGDNEQFF | TGTGCCAGCAGTTACTCGTGGCTAGCGGGAGACAATGAGCAGTTCTTC | TRBD2 | TRBV6-5 | few | TRBJ2-1
CASTVLPHQPQHF | TGTGCCAGCACCGTATTGCCTCATCAGCCCCAGCATTTT | - | TRBV6-6 | few | TRBJ1-5
CATSAGGTDTQYF | TGTGCCACTTCAGCGGGGGGCACAGATACGCAGTATTTT | TRBD2 | TRBV7-3 | - | TRBJ2-3
CASSSGMGEAFF | TGTGCCAGCAGCTCGGGGATGGGGGAGGCTTTCTTT | - | TRBV7-6 | - | TRBJ1-1
CASSYRDRDQPQHF | TGTGCCAGCAGCTACCGGGACAGGGATCAGCCCCAGCATTTT | TRBD1 | TRBV7-9 | few | TRBJ1-5
CASEGVAGLQETQYF | TGTGCCAGCGAGGGGGTAGCGGGACTCCAAGAGACCCAGTACTTC | TRBD2 | TRBV2 | - | TRBJ2-5
CASSPSGRGGFYEQYF | TGTGCCAGCTCACCAAGCGGGAGAGGGGGTTTTTACGAGCAGTACTTC | TRBD2 | TRBV18 | - | TRBJ2-7
CASSEQRQGATYEQYF | TGTGCCAGCAGTGAGCAAAGACAGGGGGCGACCTACGAGCAGTACTTC | TRBD1 | TRBV6-1 | few | TRBJ2-7
CASQPFRDEQFF | TGTGCCAGCCAACCCTTCAGGGATGAGCAGTTCTTC | - | TRBV6-2/TRBV6-3 | - | TRBJ2-1
CASSPRQAAYEQYF | TGTGCCAGCAGCCCGCGACAGGCCGCCTACGAGCAGTACTTC | - | TRBV12-3/TRBV12-4 | - | TRBJ2-7
CSARSGSRNEQYF | TGCAGTGCTAGAAGCGGGAGTCGGAACGAGCAGTACTTC | TRBD2 | TRBV20-1 | few | TRBJ2-7
CAISQDNSPLHF | TGTGCCATCAGTCAGGATAATTCACCCCTCCACTTT | - | TRBV10-3 | few | TRBJ1-6
CASSLRTVQETQYF | TGTGCCAGCAGCTTGAGGACAGTTCAAGAGACCCAGTACTTC | - | TRBV5-6 | - | TRBJ2-5